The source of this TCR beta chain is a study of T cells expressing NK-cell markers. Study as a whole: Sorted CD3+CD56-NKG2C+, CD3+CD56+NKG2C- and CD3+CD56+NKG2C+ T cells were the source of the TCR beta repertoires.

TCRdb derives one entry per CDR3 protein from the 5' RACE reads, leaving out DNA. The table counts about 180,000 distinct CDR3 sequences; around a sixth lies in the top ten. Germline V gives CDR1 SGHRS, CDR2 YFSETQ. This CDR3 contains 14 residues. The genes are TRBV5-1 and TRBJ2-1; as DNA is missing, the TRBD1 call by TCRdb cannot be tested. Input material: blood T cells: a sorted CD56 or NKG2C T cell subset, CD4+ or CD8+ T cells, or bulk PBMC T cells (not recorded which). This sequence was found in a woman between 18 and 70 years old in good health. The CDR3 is CASWRQGVYNEQFF. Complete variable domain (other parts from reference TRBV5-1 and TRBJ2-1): KAGVTQTPRYLIKTRGQQVTLSCSPISGHRSVSWYQQTPGQGLQFLFEYFSETQRNKGNFPGRFSGRQFSNSRSEMNVSTLELGDSALYLCASWRQGVYNEQFFGPGTRLTVL.